The present entry profiles one T cell receptor (beta chain) with its context. Its antigen is unknown. Compared with germline, one end of the junction differs, possibly owing to a read error. These data come from a study of T-cell memory formation after mild COVID-19. There are 14 residues in the CDR3. Germline V lookup: CDR1 SGHTA, CDR2 FQGNSA. Via MiXCR, TCRdb re-called the 5' RACE reads, giving one row per CDR3 protein. The data hold about 290,000 distinct CDR3 sequences, with roughly 15% observed a single time. Study observations and caveats: Specificity for SARS-CoV-2 was not confirmed among the second-wave clones peaking on day 37. Researchers report contracting CD4+ clones mostly in CM and EM, with CD8+ clones in EMRA.

The chain is built from TRBV7-2 and TRBJ2-5; 7 bases map to TRBD2. The sequence derives from a man between 18 and 35 years old who had mild COVID-19 (a few samples of this study predate the infection). Cell type and time point are not known. Material for sequencing was PBMCs or a T cell subset sorted from them (not recorded which). Here the CDR3 reads CATSWSGVGETQYF. DNA for the CDR3: TGTGCCACCAGCTGGAGCGGGGTGGGGGAGACCCAGTACTTC.